This TCR beta chain was recorded in a study of beta chain features in type 1 diabetes listed by TCRdb under 2018. A note on the overall study: Mean age, gender distribution, total cell number and subset yield were not different between patients and healthy donors. A total of some 100,000,000 sorted cells were examined across all samples, and the number of cells per subset was strongly correlated with RNA yield. In the study, TCRB repertoires of sorted circulating CD4+ T cell subsets from recently diagnosed type 1 diabetes patients were compared with those of matched healthy donors. Regulatory and stem cell-like memory subsets were obtained from only 8 patients and about eight healthy donors, while naive and central memory subsets were obtained from all 30 or so donors. Points the paper makes about the study in general: Sequencing cDNA rather than genomic DNA could over-represent highly expressing activated cells, although activation and CD3 levels did not differ between groups. Type 1 diabetes patients showed a moderate but significant shortening of TCRB CDR3 length in all four CD4+ subsets. Naive, central memory and regulatory TCRB repertoires appeared to be more alike among patients than among healthy donors. HLA sub-analyses involved small numbers of individuals, so any influence of HLA type on TCRB rearrangement remained unresolved. PCR might favor shorter templates, but patient and control samples were amplified and corrected together, so any skew would affect both groups equally. At VDJ recombination sites, type 1 diabetes patients had fewer insertions and more deleted nucleotides, which implies abnormalities in thymic rearrangement.

As for this clone: Its target antigen remains unknown. No base quality values were provided; no much bigger clone lies one nucleotide off.

A single peripheral blood draw of about 116 mL on average was collected from each donor into heparinised tubes. Using a panel that included CD45RO, CCR7, CD25, CD127, CD95 and CD27, naive, central memory, regulatory and stem cell-like memory CD4+ T cells were sorted on a BD FACSAria II. Purity was above 95% for every sorted population. Right away, PBMCs were isolated by Lymphoprep density gradient centrifugation and were stained directly, with no culture step. To minimize batch effects, samples were stained and sorted in pairs, one healthy donor with one patient per experiment. The entire amount of isolated RNA was reverse transcribed using the High Capacity cDNA Reverse Transcription Kit, so the sequenced TCRB transcripts were expressed ones. Deep immunoSEQ sequencing was performed on naive, central memory and regulatory T cell samples, with an average of approximately 4 million total reads per sample. After sorted cells were lysed in RLT buffer, RNA was extracted with DNase-treated RNeasy Micro or Mini kits, with the choice depending on cell number. Each cell subset was processed on its own to prevent cross-contamination, while patient and healthy donor samples were processed together. TCRB sequences were amplified from cDNA with the immunoSEQ multiplex PCR, producing 87-bp fragments spanning the CDR3 region. Sequencing of the amplicons was performed on the Illumina HiSeq platform. As for the original processing: Synthetic template baselines were used to correct PCR bias computationally, reads within Hamming distance 2 were collapsed together, and singletons that could not be merged were discarded. Reads were aligned to IMGT to assign V, D and J genes, CDR3 length, and insertions or deletions at six rearrangement sites. Clonotype counts were normalized to sorted cell number within each subset before computing true diversity and Gini coefficients with the tcR R package. Repertoire sharing was quantified using the overlap coefficient calculated on TCRB nucleotide sequences. In TCRdb, the immuneACCESS table is reduced to in-frame sequences with V and J assigned. These tables do not hold every clone; where another copy was compared, an unresolved V gene accounts for under half, and the others remain unexplained. For V, J and clone size, that table is used; D and trimming come from the DNA. This sample gives roughly 180,000 clones in total; about 8% of them show up just once. The ten largest make up about 1% of the sample.

CDR1 MDHEN and CDR2 SYDVKM were looked up in the germline V gene. The V and J ends are trimmed by 5 bases and 2 bases, leaving 10 bases between them. CDR3 length: 14 amino acids, cysteine to phenylalanine. Kept here is only the CDR3 DNA, which spans 42 bases and is read in frame from base 1. This receptor chain uses TRBV28 and TRBJ2-4; a weak D assignment points to TRBD2 (5 bases agree). Sequencing input: central memory CD4+ T cells from blood. The clonotype comes from a woman between 40 and 50 years old with type 1 diabetes. The DNA sequence is given as TGTGCCAGCAGTGACCGAGGGTCCAAAAACATTCAGTACTTC. This is translated as CASSDRGSKNIQYF. The reference TRBV28 and TRBJ2-4 proteins fill in what lies around the CDR3, so the full variable domain reads DVKVTQSSRYLVKRTGEKVFLECVQDMDHENMFWYRQDPGLGLRLIYFSYDVKMKEKGDIPEGYSVSREKKERFSLILESASTNQTSMYLCASSDRGSKNIQYFGAGTRLSVL.